This TCR beta chain emerged from a study of follicular helper T cells after annual influenza vaccination. Study background: Across the 2013-2014, 2014-2015 and 2015-2016 vaccination seasons, some subjects were resampled.

Study observations and caveats: Plasmablast frequency change correlated with clonality change in ICOS+CD38+ cTfh.

The CDR3 contains 14 residues. Per germline, CDR1 SGHRS and CDR2 YFSETQ. Germline trimming cut 3 bases from V and 2 bases from J; bases unmatched to any gene: 4. Points on this clone: Its antigen remains unknown.

Time point noted: 2015-2016 season, pre-vaccination. TCRdb's copy holds only in-frame clones and misses some; the assay was immunoSEQ multiplex PCR. Of fewer than 15,000 clones listed, about four fifths are singletons. The origin of this receptor is an adult who received the influenza vaccine. This specimen consisted of CXCR5- memory CD4+ T cells sorted from blood, obtained on the day of influenza vaccination. The rearrangement uses TRBV5-1 and TRBJ2-5; TRBD1 aligns across 7 bases. The CDR3 reads CASSWDSTQETQYF. CDR3 DNA: TGCGCCAGCAGCTGGGACAGTACTCAAGAGACCCAGTACTTC.